These 10 T cell receptor beta chains share one sample of origin, sequenced in a study of T-cell reconstitution after alpha-beta-depleted transplantation in children (TCRdb year 2016). The library was built by means of PCR. The sample was run on an Illumina HiSeq 2500. To normalize quantification of the TCRbeta repertoire, the TCR libraries were built with molecular barcoding that relied on unique molecular identifiers. TCRdb handled the public reads itself, with Q25 trimming in fastp and clone calling in MiXCR, and kept productive beta chains. Rows merge per CDR3 protein into single entries with the most common DNA and genes. Here the sample has some 590,000 distinct CDR3 sequences; about 10% occur a single time. The ten biggest clones cover roughly 4% of the sample. The sample in question was PBMCs from the stem cell graft donor, obtained from the stem cell graft. All receptors derive from a human donor who donated a stem cell graft to a child with acute myeloid leukemia.

This clonotype was observed many times. The CDR3 region has the DNA TGTGCCAGCAGTTTTCGGGCCACCCAGAACACCGGGGAGCTGTTTTTT. Its translation is CASSFRATQNTGELFF. V gene TRBV12-3 or TRBV12-4 combines with J gene TRBJ2-2; D is unresolved. The CDR3 covers 16 residues. Trimming pared 3 bases from V and 1 base from J, leaving 12 bases between.

This chain links TRBV5-5 with TRBJ1-4; weak D call: TRBD1 (5 bases). Germline assignment: CDR1 SGHKS and CDR2 YYEKEE (reference sequence). This CDR3 is 15 amino acids long. V lost 4 bases to trimming and J lost 8 bases, with 18 bases between them. This chain's CDR3 is CASSRARGDGEKLFF. The CDR3 DNA sequence: TGTGCCAGCAGCAGGGCTCGGGGGGATGGCGAAAAACTGTTTTTT.

Many counts were recorded for this clonotype. A junction end diverges from the germline sequence, so it may reflect a read error. The chain recombines TRBV7-7 with TRBJ2-1, with a possible D match to TRBD2 (6 bases). This CDR3 has 14 amino acids. CDR1 and CDR2 (germline): SSHAT, FNYEAQ (reference sequence). CDR3 bases: TGTGCTAGCAGCCCCGGGAGTTTGTACAATGAGCAGTTCTTC. Amino acids: CASSPGSLYNEQFF.

The chain carries TRBV7-3 and TRBJ2-3; no clear D. This CDR3 is 15 amino acids long. CDR1 and CDR2 (germline): SGHTA, FQGTGA. Trimming removed 4 bases from V and 4 bases from J, with 15 bases in between. This CDR3 is CASSSGITPADTQYF. CDR3 sequence (DNA): TGTGCCAGCAGCTCTGGGATCACCCCCGCAGATACGCAGTATTTT.

This clonotype showed up just a few times. V is TRBV20-1 and J is TRBJ2-7; D unclear. V was trimmed by 0 bases and J by 3 bases, leaving 15 bases between them. CDR1 and CDR2 from the germline V gene are DFQATT and SNEGSKA (reference sequence). This CDR3 has 15 residues. The CDR3 reads CSARDPYLLNYEQYF. DNA of the CDR3: TGCAGTGCTAGAGATCCCTATCTCCTAAACTACGAGCAGTACTTC.

This chain links TRBV6-2 or TRBV6-3 with TRBJ2-4; 10 nucleotides align to TRBD2. CDR1 and CDR2 from the germline V gene are MNHEY and SVGEGT. The CDR3 totals 15 residues. V trimming: 7 bases; J trimming: 0 bases; junction bases outside the gene matches: 3. The CDR3 sequence: CASNGLAVAKNIQYF. The CDR3 DNA is TGTGCCAGCAACGGACTAGCGGTAGCCAAAAACATTCAGTACTTC.

The J gene is TRBJ2-1, the V gene TRBV4-2; 11 bases align to TRBD2. Per the germline V gene, CDR1 is LGHNA and CDR2 is YNFKEQ. The junction had 5 bases not matched to a gene; V was cut back by 4 bases and J by 6 bases. There are 15 residues in the CDR3. The CDR3 loop reads CASSRTGTSGNEQFF. In nucleotides, the CDR3 is TGTGCCAGCAGCCGAACCGGGACTAGCGGCAATGAGCAGTTCTTC.

This clonotype was detected a few times. The chain employs TRBV7-2 and TRBJ2-1; tentatively, D is TRBD1 or TRBD2 (5 bases each). Between the trimmed V and J ends, which lost 4 bases and 2 bases, there was a span of 15 bases. The CDR3 contains 16 residues. CDR1 is SGHTA and CDR2 is FQGNSA in the germline V gene. The CDR3, as DNA: TGTGCCAGCAGCTACGGGACGGGGCTGACCTACAATGAGCAGTTCTTC. Protein product: CASSYGTGLTYNEQFF.

A few counts support this clonotype. The genes are TRBV12-3 or TRBV12-4 and TRBJ2-7; 8 bases match TRBD1. V shed 6 bases and J 2 bases; nucleotides not matched to a gene: 6. The CDR3 runs to 14 residues. CDR3 sequence: CASSNQGAPYEQYF. CDR3 coding DNA: TGTGCCAGCAGCAACCAGGGGGCCCCCTACGAGCAGTACTTC.

Only a few counts were recorded for this clonotype. The rearrangement joins TRBV29-1 to TRBJ2-7; D not certain. V was trimmed by 1 base and J by 5 bases, leaving 12 bases between them. CDR3 length: 13 residues. The germline V gene has CDR1 SQVTM and CDR2 ANQGSEA. For the CDR3, the DNA is TGCAGCGTTGAAGGTGGTGGCAGCCACGAGCAGTACTTC. Amino acids: CSVEGGGSHEQYF.